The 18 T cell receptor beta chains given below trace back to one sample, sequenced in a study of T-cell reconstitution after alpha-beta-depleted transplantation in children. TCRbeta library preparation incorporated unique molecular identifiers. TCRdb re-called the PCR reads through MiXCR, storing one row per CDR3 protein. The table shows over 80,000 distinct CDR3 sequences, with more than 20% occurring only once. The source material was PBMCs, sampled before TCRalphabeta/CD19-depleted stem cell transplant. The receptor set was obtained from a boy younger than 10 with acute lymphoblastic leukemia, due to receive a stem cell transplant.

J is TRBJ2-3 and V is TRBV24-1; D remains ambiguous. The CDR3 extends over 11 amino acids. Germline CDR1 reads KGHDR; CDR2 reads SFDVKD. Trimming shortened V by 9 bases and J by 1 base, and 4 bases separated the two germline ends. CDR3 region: CATFGTDTQYF. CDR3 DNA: TGTGCCACCTTCGGCACAGATACGCAGTATTTT.

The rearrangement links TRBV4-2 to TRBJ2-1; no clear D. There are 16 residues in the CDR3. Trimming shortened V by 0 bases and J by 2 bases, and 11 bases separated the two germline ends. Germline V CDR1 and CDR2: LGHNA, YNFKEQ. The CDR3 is CASSQEAALPYNEQFF. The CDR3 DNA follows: TGTGCCAGCAGCCAAGAGGCGGCTCTTCCCTACAATGAGCAGTTCTTC.

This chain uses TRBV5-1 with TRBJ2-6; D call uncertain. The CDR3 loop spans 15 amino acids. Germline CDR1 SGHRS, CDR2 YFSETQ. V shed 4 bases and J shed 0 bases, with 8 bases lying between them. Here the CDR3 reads CASSATLSGANVLTF. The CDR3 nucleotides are TGCGCCAGCAGCGCTACTCTCTCTGGGGCCAACGTCCTGACTTTC.

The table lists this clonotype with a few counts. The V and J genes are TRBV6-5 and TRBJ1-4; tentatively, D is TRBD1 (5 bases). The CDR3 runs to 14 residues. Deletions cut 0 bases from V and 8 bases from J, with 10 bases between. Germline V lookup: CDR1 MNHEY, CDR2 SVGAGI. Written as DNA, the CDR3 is TGTGCCAGCAGTTACTCGGGACTAGAAGAAAAACTGTTTTTT. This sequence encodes CASSYSGLEEKLFF.

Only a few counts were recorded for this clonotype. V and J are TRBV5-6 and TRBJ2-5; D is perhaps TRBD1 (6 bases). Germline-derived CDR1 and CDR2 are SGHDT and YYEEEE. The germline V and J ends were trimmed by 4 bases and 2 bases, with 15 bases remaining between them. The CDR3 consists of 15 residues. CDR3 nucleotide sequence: TGTGCCAGCAGCCCCGGGACAATTAAACAAGAGACCCAGTACTTC. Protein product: CASSPGTIKQETQYF.

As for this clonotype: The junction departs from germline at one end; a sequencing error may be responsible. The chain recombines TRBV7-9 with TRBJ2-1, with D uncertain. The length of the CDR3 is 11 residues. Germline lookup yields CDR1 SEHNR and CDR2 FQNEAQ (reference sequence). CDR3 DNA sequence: TGTGCCAGCAGCTCGGAATTAGGCCCCATCTTC. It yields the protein CASSSELGPIF.

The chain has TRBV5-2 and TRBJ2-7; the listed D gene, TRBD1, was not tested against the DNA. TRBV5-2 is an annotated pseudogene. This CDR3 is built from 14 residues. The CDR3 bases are TGTGCCAGGGGCCGGGGGCTCAGCTCCTACGAGCAGTACTTC. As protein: CARGRGLSSYEQYF.

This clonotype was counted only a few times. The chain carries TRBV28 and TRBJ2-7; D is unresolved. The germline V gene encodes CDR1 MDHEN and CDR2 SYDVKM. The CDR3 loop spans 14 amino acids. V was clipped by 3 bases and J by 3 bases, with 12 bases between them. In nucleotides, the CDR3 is TGTGCCAGCAGTTTGCCCGGGCGCCTCTACGAGCAGTACTTC. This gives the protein CASSLPGRLYEQYF.

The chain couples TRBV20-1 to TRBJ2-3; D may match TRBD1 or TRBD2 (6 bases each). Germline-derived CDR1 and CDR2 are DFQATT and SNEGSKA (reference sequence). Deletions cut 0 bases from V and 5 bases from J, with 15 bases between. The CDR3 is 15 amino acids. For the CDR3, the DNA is TGCAGTGCTAGAGAGCGGAGGGGACAAAGAGATACGCAGTATTTT. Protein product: CSARERRGQRDTQYF.

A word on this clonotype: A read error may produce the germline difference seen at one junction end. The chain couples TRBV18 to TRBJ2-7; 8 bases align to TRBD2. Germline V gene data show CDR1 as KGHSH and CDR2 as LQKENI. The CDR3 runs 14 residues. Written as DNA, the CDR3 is TGTGCCAACTCACCACAAACTAGCGGCTACGAGCAGTACTTC. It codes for CANSPQTSGYEQYF.

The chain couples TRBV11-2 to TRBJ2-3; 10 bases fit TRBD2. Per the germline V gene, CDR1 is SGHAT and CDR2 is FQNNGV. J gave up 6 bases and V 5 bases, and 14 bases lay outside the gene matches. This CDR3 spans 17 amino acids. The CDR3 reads CASSSGLAEARGDTQYF. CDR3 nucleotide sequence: TGTGCCAGCAGCAGCGGACTAGCGGAGGCCAGAGGGGATACGCAGTATTTT. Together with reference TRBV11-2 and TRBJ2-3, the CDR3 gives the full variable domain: EAGVAQSPRYKIIEKRQSVAFWCNPISGHATLYWYQQILGQGPKLLIQFQNNGVVDDSQLPKDRFSAERLKGVDSTLKIQPAKLEDSAVYLCASSSGLAEARGDTQYFGPGTRLTVL.

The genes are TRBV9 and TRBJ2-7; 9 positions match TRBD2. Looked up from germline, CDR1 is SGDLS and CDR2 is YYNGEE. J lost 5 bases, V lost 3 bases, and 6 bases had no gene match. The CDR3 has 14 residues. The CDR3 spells CASSGSGSNDEQYF. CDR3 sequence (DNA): TGTGCCAGCAGCGGTAGCGGGAGTAACGACGAGCAGTACTTC.

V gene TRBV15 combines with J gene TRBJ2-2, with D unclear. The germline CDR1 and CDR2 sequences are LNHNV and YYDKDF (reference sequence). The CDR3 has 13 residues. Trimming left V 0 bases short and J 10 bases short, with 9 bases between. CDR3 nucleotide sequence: TGTGCCACCAGCAGAGATCTAGTACAGGAGCTGTTTTTT. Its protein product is CATSRDLVQELFF.

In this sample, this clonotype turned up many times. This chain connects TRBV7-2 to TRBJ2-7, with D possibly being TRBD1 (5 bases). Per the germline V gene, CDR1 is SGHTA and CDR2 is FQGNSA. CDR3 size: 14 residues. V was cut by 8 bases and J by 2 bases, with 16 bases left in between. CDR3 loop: CASRTAGKTYEQYF. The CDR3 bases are TGTGCCAGCCGCACCGCAGGGAAAACCTACGAGCAGTACTTC.

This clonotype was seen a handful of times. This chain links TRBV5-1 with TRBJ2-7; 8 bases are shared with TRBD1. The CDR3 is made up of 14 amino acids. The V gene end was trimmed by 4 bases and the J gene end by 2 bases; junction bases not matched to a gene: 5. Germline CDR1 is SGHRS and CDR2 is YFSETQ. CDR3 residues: CASSRGQAPYEQYF. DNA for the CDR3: TGCGCCAGCAGCAGGGGACAGGCGCCCTACGAGCAGTACTTC.

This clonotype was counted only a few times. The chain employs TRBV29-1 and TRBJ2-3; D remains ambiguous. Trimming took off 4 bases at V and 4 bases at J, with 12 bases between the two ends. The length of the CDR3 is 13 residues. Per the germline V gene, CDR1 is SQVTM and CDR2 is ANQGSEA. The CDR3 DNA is TGCAGCGTTGTGATTTTTGCGGCAGATACGCAGTATTTT. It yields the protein CSVVIFAADTQYF.

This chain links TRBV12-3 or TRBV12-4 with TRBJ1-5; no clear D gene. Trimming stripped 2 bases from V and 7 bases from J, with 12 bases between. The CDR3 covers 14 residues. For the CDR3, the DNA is TGTGCCAGCAGTTTACCACCCCAAGGGCAGCCCCAGCATTTT. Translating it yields CASSLPPQGQPQHF.

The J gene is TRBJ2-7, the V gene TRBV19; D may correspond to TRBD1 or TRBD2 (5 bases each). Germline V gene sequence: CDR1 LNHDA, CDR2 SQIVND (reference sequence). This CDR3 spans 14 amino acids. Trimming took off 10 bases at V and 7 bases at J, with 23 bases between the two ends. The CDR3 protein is CATSVRGDGREQYF. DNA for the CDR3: TGTGCCACCTCCGTGCGAGGGGATGGGCGGGAGCAGTACTTC.